The source of this T cell receptor (beta chain) is a study of chemoradiotherapy in HPV16-positive cancers. Study details: Functional T-cell assays on two HPV16-positive patients' cells defined candidate HPV-specific clones and common TCR motifs.

V shed 0 bases and J shed 0 bases, with 6 bases lying between them. This CDR3 has 14 residues. The germline V gene encodes CDR1 LNHNV and CDR2 YYDKDF (reference sequence). Data came from immunoSEQ multiplex PCR; TCRdb stores just in-frame clones and leaves some out. The sample lists 550 to 850 clones; 75% to 85% were seen once. Points from the study as a whole: Candidate HPV-specific clones and E7-related TCR motifs grew in tumor during treatment. HPV-responsive T-cell expansion during chemoradiotherapy was linked to improved recurrence-free survival in HPV16-positive patients.

As for this clone: Its antigen is still unknown.

The sequenced sample was tumor tissue, obtained from a patient who underwent chemoradiotherapy. The chain recombines TRBV15 with TRBJ2-7; D is perhaps TRBD2 (6 bases). The sequence derives from a human donor with HPV-associated anogenital cancer. The CDR3 DNA is TGTGCCACCAGCAGAGAGGGAGGCTCCTACGAGCAGTACTTC. Protein sequence: CATSREGGSYEQYF.